This T cell receptor (beta chain) was found in a study of beta chain features in type 1 diabetes. CDR3 length: 13 amino acids. V was trimmed by 8 bases and J by 1 base, leaving 13 bases between them. The germline CDR1 and CDR2 sequences are GTSNPN and SVGIG (reference sequence). The entirety of the isolated RNA underwent reverse transcription, so expressed TCRB transcripts were sequenced. The table came from immunoSEQ multiplex PCR; TCRdb's copy has only in-frame clones and leaves some out. The table records some 150,000 clones, around a tenth of them present only once. The chain uses TRBV30 and TRBJ2-3; D remains unclear. The TCR originated in a man aged 18 to 29 in good health. Sequences were obtained from central memory CD4+ T cells from blood. CDR3 loop: CAVKEPGTDTQYF. In nucleotides, the CDR3 is TGTGCCGTCAAAGAACCAGGCACAGATACGCAGTATTTT.